The rows below give T cell receptor beta chains drawn from one sample of a study of early T cells in non-severe SARS-CoV-2 infection. TCRdb recomputed calls from the 5' RACE reads with MiXCR, one row per CDR3 protein. This sample yields just under 60,000 distinct CDR3 sequences, of which more than 8.5% are seen a single time; under 20% belongs to the top ten. The specimen sequenced was whole blood. The receptors stem from an adult who was a healthcare worker with PCR-confirmed SARS-CoV-2 infection or an uninfected control (not recorded which). Both conserved end residues are part of each CDR3. Each record gives: J gene, D gene, V gene, clone size, CDR3 protein, CDR3 DNA. The D gene is left open where the match is weak. Clone size appears in some rows only: once, few, many, or a class for an expanded clone.

TRBJ1-2 - TRBV5-6 many CASSLDSGPGYTF TGTGCCAGCAGCCTGGACTCGGGGCCTGGCTACACCTTC
TRBJ2-5 - TRBV11-2 - CASSLVGGEETQYF TGTGCCAGCAGCTTAGTCGGTGGAGAAGAGACCCAGTACTTC
TRBJ1-1 - TRBV5-5 many CASSLITNTEAFF TGTGCCAGCAGCTTGATCACGAACACTGAAGCTTTCTTT
TRBJ2-1 - TRBV9 - CASSVGGSGGNEQFF TGTGCCAGCAGCGTAGGAGGAAGTGGGGGCAATGAGCAGTTCTTC
TRBJ2-7 - TRBV5-6 few CASSPHPRGSYEQYF TGTGCCAGCAGCCCCCACCCGAGGGGGTCCTACGAGCAGTACTTC
TRBJ2-2 TRBD2 TRBV10-3 many CAIEAAGELAGELFF TGTGCCATCGAAGCGGCGGGAGAGTTGGCCGGGGAGCTGTTTTTT
TRBJ2-7 TRBD1 TRBV6-1 - CASSRQGDSYEQYF TGTGCCAGCAGTCGACAGGGAGACTCCTACGAGCAGTACTTC
TRBJ2-7 - TRBV4-3 many CASSQIQGREQYF TGCGCCAGCAGCCAGATACAGGGTAGAGAGCAGTACTTC
TRBJ1-6 - TRBV28 many CASSFRDRNNSPLHF TGTGCCAGCAGTTTCCGCGACAGAAATAATTCACCCCTCCACTTT
TRBJ1-1 - TRBV11-2 many CASSQGGRRAFF TGTGCCAGCAGCCAAGGGGGGAGGCGAGCTTTCTTT